This TCR beta chain was obtained from a study of PD-1 blockade in mismatch repair-deficient tumors. Study as a whole: All were previously treated, progressing patients with 12 mismatch repair-deficient cancer types. The study, taken as a whole, reports: Rapid post-treatment expansion, then contraction, generally preceding radiologic response, marked tumor-resident clones.

Germline assignment: CDR1 MNHNY and CDR2 SVGAGI (reference sequence). The CDR3 covers 11 residues. V lost 10 bases, J lost 3 bases, and 10 bases lay in between. The repertoire was sequenced with immunoSEQ multiplex PCR; TCRdb's copy has only in-frame clones and lacks some. The sample records 38,000 or so clones, approximately 84% being singletons. With regard to this clone: What it recognizes is unknown.

A few pembrolizumab responders had their TCRs sequenced. Sample: peripheral blood, taken around 75 weeks after starting pembrolizumab. The V gene is TRBV6-6, the J gene TRBJ2-7; D possibly corresponds to TRBD1 (5 bases). The sequence derives from an adult with mismatch repair-deficient cancer. The CDR3: CATATGYEQYF. The CDR3 DNA follows: TGTGCCACCGCCACAGGCTACGAGCAGTACTTC.